The rows below give T cell receptor beta chains drawn from one sample of a study of chemoradiotherapy in HPV16-positive cancers. TCRdb keeps only in-frame clones here, not all; method: immunoSEQ multiplex PCR. The data contain roughly 11,000 clones, 78% of them singletons. This sample was taken from a patient who underwent chemoradiotherapy. The receptors here all came from a human donor with HPV-associated anogenital cancer. Both conserved end residues are part of each CDR3. A D gene is named only where the DNA matches it firmly. The size field is filled for only some rows; it gives once, few, many or a size class.

once	TRBD2	TRBV2	TRBJ2-7	14	CASSTSPFSYEQYF	TGTGCCAGCTCGACTAGCCCTTTCTCCTACGAGCAGTACTTC
few	-	TRBV5-5	TRBJ1-5	13	CASSSVPEQPQHF	TGTGCCAGCAGCTCGGTCCCTGAGCAGCCCCAGCATTTT
-	TRBD1	TRBV11-2	TRBJ2-2	14	CASSWDRNTGELFF	TGTGCCAGCAGCTGGGACAGAAACACCGGGGAGCTGTTTTTT
-	TRBD1	TRBV6-4	TRBJ2-4	18	CASSDGQGCNEDKNIQYF	TGTGCCAGCAGTGACGGACAGGGGTGTAATGAAGACAAAAACATTCAGTACTTC
-	-	TRBV6-6	TRBJ1-5	15	CASSPPGAGNQPQHF	TGTGCCAGCAGTCCTCCAGGTGCGGGCAATCAGCCCCAGCATTTT
-	-	TRBV14	TRBJ1-1	13	CASSPSLNTEAFF	TGTGCCAGCAGCCCCAGCCTTAACACTGAAGCTTTCTTT
few	-	TRBV5-4	TRBJ1-2	13	CASTSRGDSGYTF	TGTGCCAGCACCTCACGGGGGGATTCTGGCTACACCTTC
-	-	TRBV7-2	TRBJ2-1	13	CASRPTSFDEQFF	TGTGCCAGCAGGCCTACTAGTTTCGATGAGCAGTTCTTC
-	TRBD1	TRBV15	TRBJ1-3	19	CATSRDLNGQGNSGNTIYF	TGTGCCACCAGCAGAGATCTTAACGGACAGGGAAACTCTGGAAACACCATATATTTT
-	-	TRBV21-1	TRBJ2-3	12	CASSKNRNTQYF	TGTGCCAGCAGCAAAAACAGGAATACGCAGTATTTT
once	-	TRBV5-1	TRBJ1-1	14	CASSLARGDTEAFF	TGCGCCAGCAGCTTGGCCAGGGGTGACACTGAAGCTTTCTTT
-	-	TRBV19	TRBJ1-5	14	CASSIQGGNQPQHF	TGTGCCAGTAGTATCCAGGGAGGGAATCAGCCCCAGCATTTT
-	TRBD1	TRBV7-9	TRBJ1-1	15	CASKPLDRDFAEAFF	TGTGCCAGCAAACCCCTGGACAGGGATTTCGCTGAAGCTTTCTTT
-	-	TRBV19	TRBJ2-3	17	CASSIVPGSGQPVTQYF	TGTGCCAGTAGTATCGTTCCGGGTTCGGGGCAACCCGTAACGCAGTATTTT
-	-	TRBV25-1	TRBJ2-1	13	CASSGGTHNEQFF	TGTGCCAGCAGCGGAGGGACCCACAATGAGCAGTTCTTC
few	-	TRBV25-1	TRBJ1-6	13	CASSQLIVSPLHF	TGTGCCAGCAGCCAATTAATCGTTTCACCCCTCCACTTT
-	-	TRBV19	TRBJ2-7	11	CASSTGREQYF	TGTGCCAGTTCTACGGGGCGAGAGCAGTACTTC
few	-	TRBV5-6	TRBJ2-1	11	CASSLYNEQFF	TGTGCCAGCAGCTTGTACAATGAGCAGTTCTTC
-	-	TRBV19	TRBJ2-7	12	CASSINTGRQYF	TGTGCCAGTAGTATAAATACAGGGCGGCAGTACTTC
-	TRBD1	TRBV7-3	TRBJ2-5	14	CASSDRGRGETQYF	TGTGCCAGCAGCGACAGGGGGCGGGGAGAGACCCAGTACTTC
-	-	TRBV18	TRBJ2-7	15	CASSGGGAISAEQYF	TGTGCCAGCTCAGGCGGGGGCGCGATCTCGGCCGAGCAGTACTTC
-	-	TRBV19	TRBJ2-2	16	CASRDQGGDYTGELFF	TGTGCCAGTAGGGATCAGGGGGGGGATTACACCGGGGAGCTGTTTTTT
-	-	TRBV7-8	TRBJ1-3	14	CASSLSAFGNTIYF	TGTGCCAGCAGCTTAAGTGCATTTGGAAACACCATATATTTT
once	-	TRBV11-2	TRBJ2-3	15	CASSRAASLRDTQYF	TGTGCCAGCAGCCGGGCCGCTAGCCTACGAGATACGCAGTATTTT
-	-	TRBV30	TRBJ2-5	16	CAWSVPMTVFEETQYF	TGTGCCTGGAGTGTCCCCATGACAGTTTTTGAGGAGACCCAGTACTTC
-	-	TRBV14	TRBJ1-2	12	CASSRPLHGYTF	TGTGCCAGCAGCCGTCCTCTTCATGGCTACACCTTC
-	-	TRBV18	TRBJ2-7	15	CASSPGGSSSYEQYF	TGTGCCAGCTCACCTGGGGGTTCCAGCTCCTACGAGCAGTACTTC
-	TRBD2	TRBV4-3	TRBJ2-7	17	CASSQDGSGGARYEQYF	TGCGCCAGCAGCCAAGATGGGTCGGGGGGGGCGAGGTACGAGCAGTACTTC
-	-	TRBV6-5	TRBJ1-5	13	CASSSQGNQPQHF	TGTGCCAGCAGCTCACAGGGCAATCAGCCCCAGCATTTT
-	-	TRBV2	TRBJ1-4	15	CASMIDRQGVEKLFF	TGTGCCAGCATGATCGATCGGCAGGGTGTTGAAAAACTGTTTTTT
-	-	TRBV28	TRBJ1-1	13	CASRATGRTEAFF	TGTGCCAGCAGGGCTACAGGGCGTACCGAAGCTTTCTTT
-	TRBD2	TRBV4-3	TRBJ2-2	15	CASSPRGGQTGELFF	TGCGCCAGCAGCCCGAGGGGAGGGCAAACCGGGGAGCTGTTTTTT
-	-	TRBV11-2	TRBJ2-1	12	CASSFRGDEQFF	TGTGCCAGCAGCTTCAGGGGGGATGAGCAGTTCTTC
-	TRBD2	TRBV18	TRBJ2-3	15	CASSPQLAGADTQYF	TGTGCCAGCTCACCGCAACTAGCGGGGGCAGATACGCAGTATTTT
-	-	TRBV6-5	TRBJ2-2	11	CASSVGGELFF	TGTGCCAGCAGTGTTGGTGGGGAGCTGTTTTTT
-	-	TRBV19	TRBJ1-6	17	CASRDQLDLSYNSPLHF	TGTGCCAGTCGGGACCAACTAGACCTCTCCTATAATTCACCCCTCCACTTT
-	-	TRBV27	TRBJ1-1	13	CASRGQGYTEAFF	TGTGCCAGCAGGGGGCAGGGATACACTGAAGCTTTCTTT
-	-	TRBV5-4	TRBJ2-2	14	CASSLGGGFGELFF	TGTGCCAGCAGCTTGGGGGGGGGCTTCGGGGAGCTGTTTTTT
few	-	TRBV6-1	TRBJ1-1	15	CASSESRWFSYQAFF	TGTGCCAGCAGTGAAAGTAGGTGGTTCAGTTACCAAGCTTTCTTT
few	TRBD2	TRBV6-1	TRBJ2-3	18	CASSVSSGGAGVADTQYF	TGTGCCAGCAGTGTTTCCAGCGGGGGGGCCGGCGTCGCAGATACGCAGTATTTT
-	-	TRBV5-6	TRBJ2-3	15	CASSLPDSLTDTQYF	TGTGCCAGCAGCTTACCGGATTCCCTCACAGATACGCAGTATTTT
once	TRBD2	TRBV2	TRBJ2-5	13	CASIPGGEETQYF	TGTGCCAGCATCCCGGGGGGAGAAGAGACCCAGTACTTC
-	-	TRBV4-1	TRBJ1-1	21	CASSQSFTPRGDPSENTEAFF	TGCGCCAGCAGCCAGTCCTTCACTCCTCGCGGGGATCCATCAGAGAACACTGAAGCTTTCTTT
-	-	TRBV18	TRBJ1-2	15	CASSPPTATIYGYTF	TGTGCCAGCTCACCACCGACGGCTACTATCTATGGCTACACCTTC
-	-	TRBV5-6	TRBJ2-5	11	CASSGGPAQYF	TGTGCCAGCAGCGGAGGACCGGCCCAGTACTTC
-	-	TRBV4-3	TRBJ2-2	18	CASSQEVETGGGTGELFF	TGCGCCAGCAGCCAAGAAGTGGAAACAGGGGGAGGGACCGGGGAGCTGTTTTTT
-	-	TRBV9	TRBJ2-7	13	CASSVATSSEQYF	TGTGCCAGCAGCGTAGCGACTTCTTCCGAGCAGTACTTC
-	-	TRBV6-1	TRBJ1-5	13	CASVLDSNQPQHF	TGTGCCAGTGTCTTGGACAGCAATCAGCCCCAGCATTTT
-	-	TRBV2	TRBJ2-5	14	CASSPRSPGETQYF	TGTGCCAGCAGTCCTCGGAGCCCCGGGGAGACCCAGTACTTC
-	TRBD2	TRBV7-6	TRBJ2-2	16	CASSPSGGGLVGELFF	TGTGCCAGCAGCCCGTCGGGGGGGGGCCTGGTCGGGGAGCTGTTTTTT
few	-	TRBV6-6	TRBJ1-5	13	CASSSLGRDTQHF	TGTGCCAGCAGTTCCCTCGGCAGGGACACCCAGCATTTT
once	TRBD1	TRBV4-3	TRBJ1-1	14	CASSQDPGDRAAFF	TGCGCCAGCAGCCAAGACCCAGGGGACAGGGCCGCTTTCTTT
-	TRBD2	TRBV7-2	TRBJ2-5	17	CASSLASSGGVRETQYF	TGTGCCAGCAGCTTAGCTTCTAGCGGGGGGGTCCGGGAGACCCAGTACTTC